This T cell receptor beta chain is drawn from a study of shared clonotypes between healthy human individuals. Data came from immunoSEQ multiplex PCR; TCRdb stores just in-frame clones and leaves some out. This sample has roughly 2.5 million clones, with around nine tenths found just once. Per the germline V gene, CDR1 is MDHEN and CDR2 is SYDVKM. The CDR3 covers 16 residues. The V gene end was trimmed by 2 bases and the J gene end by 1 base; junction bases not matched to a gene: 7. The source material was naive CD4+ T cells sorted from blood. Indicated subset: CD45RA+ positively selected. This TCR came from a young man in good health. The chain couples TRBV28 to TRBJ2-5; 7 nucleotides agree with TRBD1. The CDR3, as DNA: TGTGCCAGCAGTTTAAATAGGGGGACAGCCCAAGAGACCCAGTACTTC. It translates to CASSLNRGTAQETQYF.